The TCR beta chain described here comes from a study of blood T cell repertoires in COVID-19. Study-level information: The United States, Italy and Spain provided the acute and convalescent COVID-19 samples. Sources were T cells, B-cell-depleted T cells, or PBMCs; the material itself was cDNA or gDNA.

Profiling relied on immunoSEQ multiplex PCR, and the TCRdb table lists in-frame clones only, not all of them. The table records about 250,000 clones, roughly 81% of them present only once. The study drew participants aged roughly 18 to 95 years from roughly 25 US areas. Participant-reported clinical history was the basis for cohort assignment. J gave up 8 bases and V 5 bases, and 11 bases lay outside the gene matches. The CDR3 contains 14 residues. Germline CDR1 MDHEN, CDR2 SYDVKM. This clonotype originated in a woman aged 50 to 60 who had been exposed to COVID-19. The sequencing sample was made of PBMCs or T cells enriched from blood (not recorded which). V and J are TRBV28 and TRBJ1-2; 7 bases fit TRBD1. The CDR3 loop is CASSSPGQALGYTF. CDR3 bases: TGTGCCAGCAGTAGCCCCGGACAGGCCTTGGGCTACACCTTC.